This T cell receptor beta chain comes out of a study of OX40 agonist ivuxolimab in advanced cancers. Assay: immunoSEQ multiplex PCR; the TCRdb copy retains only in-frame clones and omits some. The sample holds about 78,000 clones, almost 95% seen once. This CDR3 spans 16 amino acids. Trimming stripped 2 bases from V and 1 base from J, with 15 bases between. Germline-derived CDR1 and CDR2 are GTSNPN and SVGIG (reference sequence). This chain connects TRBV30 to TRBJ1-5; D may be TRBD1 (6 bases). This specimen consisted of CD4+ or CD8+ T cells sorted from blood, obtained in a trial of the OX40 agonist ivuxolimab. This clonotype originated in an adult with an advanced solid tumor such as melanoma, head and neck, liver or kidney cancer. The CDR3, as DNA: TGTGCCTGGAGTCCACCCGGGACACACAGCAATCAGCCCCAGCATTTT. This gives the protein CAWSPPGTHSNQPQHF.